This T cell receptor beta chain was obtained from a study of post-analysis software for immune sequencing data. Across the study: The courses of disease that were included comprised relapsing-remitting, secondary progressive and progressive-relapsing multiple sclerosis.

Trimming shortened V by 0 bases and J by 3 bases, and 12 bases separated the two germline ends. The CDR3 is 15 residues long. The germline V gene encodes CDR1 SGHRS and CDR2 YFSETQ. This clonotype was counted only a few times. What it binds is unknown. The TCR beta cDNA libraries contained unique molecular identifiers. Input populations of roughly 0.85 to 11 million T cells gave rise to a few hundred thousand cDNA molecules. One entry per CDR3 protein, called by TCRdb with MiXCR from the PCR reads. The sample has about 200,000 distinct CDR3 sequences, roughly 30% seen once. Study-wide results and caveats: F-measure co-clustering was strong for batch-matched samples. When patients were compared with controls, about 5 TRBV segments were more frequent, TRBV5-6, TRBV5-1 and TRBV20-1 among them. Comparison with controls showed significantly lower normalized Chao1 diversity in multiple sclerosis patients.

This receptor was obtained from a girl aged 2-17 years with multiple sclerosis. This chain joins TRBV5-1 and TRBJ1-2; a weak D match, TRBD1 (5 bases). The sequencing input was blood. CDR3 DNA sequence: TGCGCCAGCAGCTTGGATTACAGGACTTACTATGGCTACACCTTC. This sequence encodes CASSLDYRTYYGYTF.